The next 31 T cell receptor beta chains were all read from a single sample in a study of T cells in Graves' hyperthyroidism and ophthalmopathy. Amplification targeted TCR beta CDR3 regions from RNA transcripts. HTBI primers were employed in a first-round RT-PCR of the TCR CDR3. TCRdb reprocessed the multiplex PCR reads with MiXCR, giving one entry per CDR3 protein. The sample has approximately 690,000 distinct CDR3 sequences; 14% are singletons. Specimen: blood. The source is a woman between 50 and 59 years old with Graves' ophthalmopathy.

This clonotype was seen only a few times. The V gene is TRBV27, the J gene TRBJ2-7; 10 bases align to TRBD2. Trimming at V came to 5 bases and at J to 6 bases, leaving 4 bases not matched to a gene. The germline V gene has CDR1 MNHEY and CDR2 SMNVEV (reference sequence). The length of the CDR3 is 13 residues. CDR3 DNA sequence: TGTGCCAGCAGTAGCGGGAGGGCGGTCGAGCAGTACTTC. Translating gives CASSSGRAVEQYF.

For the CDR3, the DNA is TGTGCCAGCAGTTCCGGGGTGGACGGTTATACGCAGTATTTT. Translated: CASSSGVDGYTQYF. V usage is TRBV28 and J usage is TRBJ2-3; D possibly corresponds to TRBD2 (5 bases). This CDR3 region has 14 residues. The germline V gene encodes CDR1 MDHEN and CDR2 SYDVKM. The V gene lost 4 bases and the J gene lost 7 bases, with 15 bases spanning the gap.

The chain employs TRBV3-1 and TRBJ2-6, with D unclear. The CDR3 length is 17 residues. Trimming removed 4 bases at V and 2 bases at J, with 15 bases between. The germline V gene has CDR1 LGHDT and CDR2 YNNKEL (reference sequence). The CDR3 sequence: CASSPAVGFAGANVLTF. The CDR3 coding sequence is TGTGCCAGCAGCCCGGCAGTCGGATTTGCTGGGGCCAACGTCCTGACTTTC.

This clonotype was counted ten times or more. The J gene is TRBJ2-1, the V gene TRBV7-9; 10 nucleotides match TRBD1. Trimming took 4 bases from V and 6 from J; bases not matched to a gene: 3. Germline lookup yields CDR1 SEHNR and CDR2 FQNEAQ (reference sequence). The CDR3 loop spans 14 amino acids. The CDR3, as DNA: TGTGCCAGCAGCTCCGGGACAGGGGTCAATGAGCAGTTCTTC. This gives the protein CASSSGTGVNEQFF. The whole variable domain, filled in from reference TRBV7-9 and TRBJ2-1, reads DTGVSQNPRHKITKRGQNVTFRCDPISEHNRLYWYRQTLGQGPEFLTYFQNEAQLEKSRLLSDRFSAERPKGSFSTLEIQRTEQGDSAMYLCASSSGTGVNEQFFGPGTRLTVL.

The chain has TRBV30 and TRBJ2-3; 7 bases fit TRBD1. Germline-derived CDR1 and CDR2 are GTSNPN and SVGIG (reference sequence). This CDR3 spans 13 amino acids. V dropped 8 bases and J dropped 3; count of bases not matched to a gene: 8. CDR3 coding DNA: TGTGCCCGGAACAGGGGTCGGACAGATACGCAGTATTTT. This encodes CARNRGRTDTQYF.

In its sample, this clonotype was seen many times. The chain couples TRBV11-2 to TRBJ2-1; 11 bases are a match to TRBD2. The CDR3 totals 15 residues. V shed 5 bases, J shed 8 bases, and the junction held 8 bases outside the gene matches. Germline CDR1 reads SGHAT; CDR2 reads FQNNGV. This CDR3 reads CASSTTSGSNYEQFF. DNA of the CDR3: TGTGCCAGCAGCACAACTAGCGGGAGTAACTATGAGCAGTTCTTC.

In its sample, this clonotype was seen many times. The V gene is TRBV27, the J gene TRBJ2-3; 10 bases fit TRBD2. CDR3 size: 19 residues. V dropped 0 bases and J dropped 4; count of bases not matched to a gene: 13. The germline V gene encodes CDR1 MNHEY and CDR2 SMNVEV (reference sequence). CDR3 DNA: TGTGCCAGCAGTTTATCGGGGGGGCCAGCGGGAGGGCCCCCAGATACGCAGTATTTT. Translating it yields CASSLSGGPAGGPPDTQYF.

A few counts support this clonotype. This rearrangement joins TRBV19 to TRBJ2-3, with 7 bases identical to TRBD2. Looked up from germline, CDR1 is LNHDA and CDR2 is SQIVND (reference sequence). V gave up 3 bases and J gave up 7 bases; unmatched junction bases: 10. The CDR3 length is 15 residues. In DNA form, the CDR3 reads TGTGCCAGTAGTATGGGCGGGAGTGGTTCTAATACGCAGTATTTT. Translated: CASSMGGSGSNTQYF.

Ten or more counts support this clonotype. J is TRBJ2-3 and V is TRBV3-1, with 14 bases lining up with TRBD2. This CDR3 spans 16 amino acids. V lost 4 bases and J lost 5; bases outside the gene matches: 5. Germline lookup yields CDR1 LGHDT and CDR2 YNNKEL (reference sequence). The DNA for the CDR3 is TGTGCCAGCAGCCCCGGGACTAGCGGGAGCGGAGATACGCAGTATTTT. Amino acid sequence: CASSPGTSGSGDTQYF.

This clonotype came up many times. The chain joins TRBV5-1 to TRBJ2-5, with TRBD2 matching over 13 bases. The CDR3 is made up of 16 amino acids. Germline V gene data show CDR1 as SGHRS and CDR2 as YFSETQ. V shed 4 bases, J shed 5 bases, and the junction held 8 bases outside the gene matches. CDR3 protein: CASSPRLAGGGETQYF. The CDR3 DNA reads as TGCGCCAGCAGCCCACGACTAGCGGGAGGTGGGGAGACCCAGTACTTC.

This clonotype was counted at least ten times. The chain is built from TRBV12-3 or TRBV12-4 and TRBJ2-3; 9 bases fit TRBD2. After removal of 7 bases from V and 4 bases from J, the junction contained 18 bases not matched to a gene. This CDR3 spans 18 amino acids. For the CDR3, the DNA is TGTGCCAGCACTCCTTTCGGGGTAGCGGGAGATTCTGCAGATACGCAGTATTTT. Translation: CASTPFGVAGDSADTQYF.

This clonotype has just a few counts. This chain joins TRBV6-1 and TRBJ2-3; D tentatively reads TRBD1 or TRBD2 (5 bases each). The CDR3 totals 15 residues. Between the trimmed V and J ends, which lost 1 base and 1 base, there was a span of 9 bases. Germline CDR1 is MNHNS and CDR2 is SASEGT. This CDR3 reads CASSEVTGRTDTQYF. The CDR3 DNA sequence: TGTGCCAGCAGTGAAGTAACGGGGCGCACAGATACGCAGTATTTT.

This clonotype was counted many times. The J gene is TRBJ2-7, the V gene TRBV2; D is possibly TRBD1 or TRBD2 (6 bases each). Per germline, CDR1 SNHLY and CDR2 FYNNEI. Trimming took 4 bases from V and 4 from J, leaving 17 bases between them. CDR3 length: 15 amino acids. DNA of the CDR3: TGTGCCAGCAGTGTTCCGGGGGCGGCAACTTACGAGCAGTACTTC. Translation: CASSVPGAATYEQYF.

This clonotype came up a few times. The chain links TRBV7-8 to TRBJ1-3, with TRBD1 identical over 8 bases. Germline CDR1 SGHVS, CDR2 FQNEAQ. The J segment lost 0 bases and the V segment lost 1 base, leaving 5 bases of the junction unmatched. The CDR3 loop spans 17 amino acids. The CDR3 DNA sequence: TGTGCCAGCAGCTTAGGTAGCGGGACAGGCTCTGGAAACACCATATATTTT. It translates to CASSLGSGTGSGNTIYF.

This chain connects TRBV25-1 to TRBJ1-6; 7 nucleotides agree with TRBD1. This CDR3 contains 14 residues. Germline CDR1 reads MGHDK; CDR2 reads SYGVNS. V was pared by 4 bases and J by 9 bases, with 6 bases of the junction left unmatched. The CDR3 DNA sequence: TGTGCCAGCAGTGGCGGGACAGACGGTTCACCCCTCCACTTT. This sequence encodes CASSGGTDGSPLHF.

The table lists this clonotype with a few counts. The rearrangement links TRBV5-1 to TRBJ1-2; no reliable D call. V lost 2 bases to trimming and J lost 6 bases, with 11 bases between them. This CDR3 spans 13 amino acids. The V gene's germline CDR1 is SGHRS and CDR2 YFSETQ. The DNA for the CDR3 is TGCGCCAGCAGCTTTGGAGTAAGCGATGGCTACACCTTC. Translation gives CASSFGVSDGYTF.

This clonotype was picked up a small number of times. The J gene is TRBJ2-7, the V gene TRBV18; D gene ambiguous. CDR1 is KGHSH, CDR2 LQKENI, per germline. CDR3 size: 14 residues. The ends were cut back, 0 bases at V and 5 bases at J, with 11 bases in the middle. The CDR3 loop is CASSPPLEAHEQYF. As DNA, the CDR3 is TGTGCCAGCTCACCACCATTAGAGGCACACGAGCAGTACTTC.

The chain employs TRBV6-2 or TRBV6-3 and TRBJ2-2; 13 positions match TRBD2. CDR1 is MNHEY, CDR2 SVGEGT, per germline. The CDR3 is made up of 16 amino acids. The V gene end was trimmed by 2 bases and the J gene end by 6 bases; junction bases not matched to a gene: 3. The CDR3 nucleotides are TGTGCCAGCAGTTACCTAGGACTAGCGGGAGCCGGGGAGCTGTTTTTT. This sequence encodes CASSYLGLAGAGELFF.

This chain joins TRBV11-3 and TRBJ2-2; 7 bases align to TRBD2. V dropped 4 bases and J dropped 3; count of bases not matched to a gene: 11. The CDR3 runs to 17 residues. Per germline, CDR1 SGHNT and CDR2 YENEEA. CDR3 in DNA: TGTGCCAGCAGCTATGGACTAGTTCATCCGGACACCGGGGAGCTGTTTTTT. This codes for CASSYGLVHPDTGELFF.

This clonotype has ten or more counts. The chain uses TRBV30 and TRBJ2-1; D is ambiguous. Trimming took 4 bases from V and 7 from J, leaving 14 bases between them. The germline V gene has CDR1 GTSNPN and CDR2 SVGIG (reference sequence). CDR3 length: 13 amino acids. The CDR3 loop reads CAWNTPWENEQFF. Here the CDR3 DNA reads TGTGCCTGGAATACCCCTTGGGAAAATGAGCAGTTCTTC.

This clonotype was found many times. The rearrangement uses TRBV12-5 and TRBJ1-1; TRBD1 matches 10 bases. The germline V gene encodes CDR1 LGHNT and CDR2 FRNRAP. The CDR3 has 16 residues. J was trimmed by 0 bases and V by 5 bases; bases with no gene match: 6. The CDR3, as DNA: TGTGCTAGTGGTCTAGACAGGGGGCGAATGAACACTGAAGCTTTCTTT. It codes for CASGLDRGRMNTEAFF.

This clonotype was seen a single time. The genes are TRBV28 and TRBJ2-7; 13 nucleotides align to TRBD2. Germline V CDR1 and CDR2: MDHEN, SYDVKM. V was clipped by 5 bases and J by 3 bases; unmatched bases: 7. The CDR3 runs to 16 residues. The CDR3 spells CASSPGTSGKYYEQYF. The CDR3 nucleotides are TGTGCCAGCAGTCCCGGGACTAGCGGGAAATACTACGAGCAGTACTTC.

V is TRBV27 and J is TRBJ2-1; tentative D call: TRBD2 (6 bases). The CDR3 length is 16 residues. Per the germline V gene, CDR1 is MNHEY and CDR2 is SMNVEV (reference sequence). V lost 7 bases to trimming and J lost 9 bases, with 25 bases between them. This chain's CDR3 is CASIPTGSQGLPEQFF. CDR3 DNA: TGTGCCAGCATCCCTACGGGTAGTCAGGGACTCCCTGAGCAGTTCTTC.

This clonotype was counted between two and nine times. The CDR3 nucleotides are TGTGCCACCAGCAGAGATCAGGGCACTGAAGCTTTCTTT. This codes for CATSRDQGTEAFF. V usage is TRBV15 and J usage is TRBJ1-1; the D gene is possibly TRBD1 (5 bases). V was clipped by 0 bases and J by 4 bases, with 6 bases between them. Germline CDR1 reads LNHNV; CDR2 reads YYDKDF (reference sequence). The CDR3 length is 13 residues.

This clonotype appeared many times. The V gene is TRBV7-3, the J gene TRBJ2-1, with 7 bases matching TRBD2. Germline trimming cut 5 bases from V and 8 bases from J; bases unmatched to any gene: 12. This CDR3 has 15 residues. Germline lookup yields CDR1 SGHTA and CDR2 FQGTGA. The CDR3 here is CASSPGPGGGDEQFF. CDR3 coding DNA: TGTGCCAGCAGCCCAGGACCGGGAGGAGGCGATGAGCAGTTCTTC. Full variable domain (missing parts from reference TRBV7-3 and TRBJ2-1): GAGVSQTPSNKVTEKGKYVELRCDPISGHTALYWYRQSLGQGPEFLIYFQGTGAADDSGLPNDRFFAVRPEGSVSTLKIQRTERGDSAVYLCASSPGPGGGDEQFFGPGTRLTVL.

This clonotype showed up many times. This chain joins TRBV12-3 or TRBV12-4 and TRBJ2-1, with a tentative D call TRBD1 (6 bases). Trimming pared 5 bases from V and 1 base from J, leaving 15 bases between. The CDR3 totals 16 residues. CDR3 loop: CASSPPAGESYNEQFF. The CDR3 nucleotides read TGTGCCAGCAGTCCCCCCGCAGGGGAATCCTACAATGAGCAGTTCTTC.

The genes are TRBV29-1 and TRBJ2-1; D not resolved. This CDR3 region has 12 residues. V was trimmed by 1 base and J by 8 bases, leaving 9 bases between them. Germline V gene sequence: CDR1 SQVTM, CDR2 ANQGSEA. CDR3 region: CSVEVGRHEQFF. The CDR3 nucleotides are TGCAGCGTTGAAGTAGGAAGGCATGAGCAGTTCTTC.

V and J are TRBV7-2 and TRBJ2-7, with D possibly matching TRBD1 (5 bases). The length of the CDR3 is 14 residues. Trimming stripped 5 bases from V and 3 bases from J, with 14 bases between. The V gene's germline CDR1 is SGHTA and CDR2 FQGNSA. CDR3 sequence reads: CASSQGAIGYEQYF. The CDR3 DNA follows: TGTGCCAGCAGCCAAGGGGCAATAGGCTACGAGCAGTACTTC.

This clonotype was recorded a few times. V and J are TRBV20-1 and TRBJ2-5; 7 bases line up with TRBD1. The germline V gene encodes CDR1 DFQATT and CDR2 SNEGSKA (reference sequence). The CDR3 is made up of 15 amino acids. The J segment lost 2 bases and the V segment lost 0 bases, leaving 6 bases of the junction unmatched. CDR3 sequence reads: CSARDWGQIQETQYF. The CDR3 nucleotides read TGCAGTGCTAGAGATTGGGGACAGATACAAGAGACCCAGTACTTC.

At least ten counts were recorded for this clonotype. This chain joins TRBV7-2 and TRBJ2-7; 8 bases fit TRBD2. Looked up from germline, CDR1 is SGHTA and CDR2 is FQGNSA. Trimming took 6 bases from V and 5 from J; bases not matched to a gene: 9. The CDR3 is 14 amino acids. DNA for the CDR3: TGTGCCAGCAGAGACGGGACTAGTTCCCACGAGCAGTACTTC. Translation: CASRDGTSSHEQYF.

This clonotype showed up just a few times. This chain uses TRBV5-1 with TRBJ1-4; no firm D call. CDR3 length equals 14 residues. CDR1 and CDR2 from the germline V gene are SGHRS and YFSETQ. The V gene lost 2 bases and the J gene lost 2 bases, with 7 bases spanning the gap. In DNA, the CDR3 is TGCGCCAGCAGCTTCCAGGAGACTAATGAAAAACTGTTTTTT. Translating it yields CASSFQETNEKLFF. The full variable domain, completed using reference TRBV5-1 and TRBJ1-4, is KAGVTQTPRYLIKTRGQQVTLSCSPISGHRSVSWYQQTPGQGLQFLFEYFSETQRNKGNFPGRFSGRQFSNSRSEMNVSTLELGDSALYLCASSFQETNEKLFFGSGTQLSVL.